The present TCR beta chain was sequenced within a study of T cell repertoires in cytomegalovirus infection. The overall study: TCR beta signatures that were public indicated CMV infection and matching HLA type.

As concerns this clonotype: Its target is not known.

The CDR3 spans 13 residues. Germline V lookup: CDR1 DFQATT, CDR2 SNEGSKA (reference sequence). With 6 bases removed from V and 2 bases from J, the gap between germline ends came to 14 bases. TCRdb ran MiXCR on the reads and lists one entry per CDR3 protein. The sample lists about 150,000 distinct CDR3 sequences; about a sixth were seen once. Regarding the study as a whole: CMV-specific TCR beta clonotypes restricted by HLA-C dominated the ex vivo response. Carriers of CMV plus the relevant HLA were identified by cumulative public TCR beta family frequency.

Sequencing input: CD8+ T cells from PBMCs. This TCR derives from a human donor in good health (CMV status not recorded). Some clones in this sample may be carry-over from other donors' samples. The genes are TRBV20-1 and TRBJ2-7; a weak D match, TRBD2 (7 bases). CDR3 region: CSARGGAAYEQYF. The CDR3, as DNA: TGCAGTGCACGAGGGGGGGCAGCCTACGAGCAGTACTTC.